This section outlines one TCR beta chain sequence together with its context. This clone was found once. This clone's antigen is unknown. One base away there is no much larger clone; base qualities are not given. The CDR3 regions of human TCRbeta chains were analyzed by immunosequencing. Concerning the study's data processing: Repertoire TCRs were matched against a reference library of SARS-CoV-2-specific TCRs generated with the MIRA antigen-specificity platform. Breadth was defined as the fraction of unique TCRs that were SARS-CoV-2-associated, and depth was defined as the fraction of total T cells that were SARS-CoV-2-associated. Each spike-specific TCR was assigned to its reactive spike region and to a CD4 or CD8 class using the MIRA data. Log10-transformed breadth and depth values were compared by one-way ANOVA with Sidak's multiple comparisons tests. Not all clones reach the TCRdb copy of this immuneACCESS table, which keeps in-frame sequences only. Checked studies attribute under half of the gap to unresolved V genes and leave the rest unexplained. The DNA was the basis for D and trimming; V, J and clone size are from that table. This sample gives just under 100,000 clones in total; 70% to 90% of them show up just once. 2.5% to 3% of the sample is held by the ten biggest clonotypes.

This specimen comes from a study of T cell responses to AZD1222 COVID-19 vaccine (dated by TCRdb to the early 2020s). About the full investigation: Because spike-specific TCR depth and breadth did not differ between the two schedules, AZD1222 recipients who got a second dose at roughly 4 weeks were pooled with those who got a second dose at roughly 12 weeks. TCR sequencing was performed for 230 to 250 trial participants, of whom about 200 were given two doses of AZD1222 and around 25 were given two doses of MenACWY control vaccine. Trial participants were enrolled by age into 18-55, 56-69 and 70-plus year subgroups, with around 150, 28 and 57 TCR-sequenced participants respectively.

Findings and caveats that apply to the study as a whole: Most participants were white British and females outnumbered males, and the authors suggested that clonal diversity may have been underestimated. No day 14 peak-response samples were available, so repertoires were characterized only after the peak T cell response. In the small 56-69-year group, the increase in depth fell short of significance, most likely because of low power. The whole spike protein was spanned by vaccine-associated CD4 TCRs, and dominant responses were seen in regions 160-218 and 743-854. Spike-specific TCR breadth and depth rose significantly after two AZD1222 doses compared with day 0 and with MenACWY recipients. Conclusions about previously exposed vaccinees are limited because only six or seven AZD1222 recipients were SARS-CoV-2 seropositive at baseline. Nearly half of unique spike-specific TCRs reportedly recognized epitopes outside regions mutated in the B.1.351 and B.1.1.7 variants.

The junction shows trimming of 6 bases on V and 0 bases on J, plus 10 bases between the germline ends. From its cysteine to its phenylalanine, the CDR3 spans 14 amino acids. Only the CDR3 portion is preserved as DNA: 42 bases, with reading frame beginning at the first base. The germline V gene yields MGHDK for CDR1 and SYGVNS for CDR2. Per the publication, the time point label means: baseline before first vaccination. Samples from vaccinated people were obtained from the UK trials COV001 and COV002, which included a single-blind randomized controlled phase 2/3 trial of AZD1222 (ChAdOx1 nCoV-19) in healthy adults. For TCRbeta chain sequencing, PBMC samples were collected from trial participants at day 0 and at day 28 after the second dose.

The rearranged chain carries TRBV25-1 and TRBJ2-3; there is no confident call for the D gene. The material was peripheral blood, obtained on day 0 of AZD1222 vaccination. The source of this sequence is an adult in good health. The CDR3 region reads CASRELTSTDTQYF. In nucleotide form, the sequence is TGTGCCAGCAGAGAACTCACTAGCACAGATACGCAGTATTTT.